The table lists the clone carrying this TCR beta chain with a few counts. The authors' processing: Nucleated cell counts were estimated from reference gene primer amplification. Here immunoSEQ multiplex PCR was the method, and the copy in TCRdb shows in-frame clones only, minus some. Clone size and V and J calls were adopted from that table, with D and trimming inferred from the DNA. The sample consists of about 230,000 clones, 83% of them appearing once. The source of the sample is a study of blood T cell repertoires in COVID-19. For the study at large: Samples came from the United States, Italy and Spain, spanning acute and convalescent COVID-19. In each case, the material was cDNA or gDNA derived from T cells, B-cell-depleted T cells, or PBMCs.

Germline V gene sequence: CDR1 SNHLY, CDR2 FYNNEI. With 10 bases removed from V and 5 bases from J, the gap between germline ends came to 17 bases. The CDR3 sequence is 14 residues long. The V call is TRBV2, the J call TRBJ1-4; D remains ambiguous. The source of this sequence is a woman between 65 and 79 years old with active or convalescent COVID-19. The specimen sequenced was peripheral blood. CDR3 amino acids: CATEPPGWNEKLFF. The CDR3 DNA follows: TGTGCCACAGAGCCCCCAGGTTGGAATGAAAAACTGTTTTTT. The full variable domain, its missing parts supplied by reference TRBV2 and TRBJ1-4, is EPEVTQTPSHQVTQMGQEVILRCVPISNHLYFYWYRQILGQKVEFLVSFYNNEISEKSEIFDDQFSVERPDGSNFTLKIRSTKLEDSAMYFCATEPPGWNEKLFFGSGTQLSVL.